These 20 T cell receptor beta chains were sequenced from one sample in a study of blood T cell repertoires in COVID-19. Sequenced by immunoSEQ multiplex PCR; TCRdb stores in-frame clones only, minus some. The table shows approximately 260,000 clones, with around 90% occurring only once. Sequencing input: peripheral blood. These receptors were obtained from a middle-aged man with acute or convalescent COVID-19.

This clone was counted only a few times. V is TRBV11-3 and J is TRBJ2-3, with 8 bases aligning to TRBD1. This CDR3 contains 13 residues. Germline CDR1 reads SGHNT; CDR2 reads YENEEA. V lost 5 bases and J lost 9; bases outside the gene matches: 7. CDR3 DNA: TGTGCCAGCAGCGAAATACAGGGGGGAACGCAGTATTTT. Encoded protein: CASSEIQGGTQYF.

CDR3 amino acids: CASSDRGGGYNEQFF. The CDR3 bases are TGTGCCAGCAGTGATAGGGGGGGCGGGTACAATGAGCAGTTCTTC. The chain couples TRBV2 to TRBJ2-1, with D possibly TRBD2 on 7 matching bases. CDR1 and CDR2 from the germline V gene are SNHLY and FYNNEI. This CDR3 has 15 residues. The V and J ends lost 3 bases and 4 bases respectively, with 13 bases between them.

J is TRBJ1-5 and V is TRBV4-1; TRBD1 matches at 7 bases. CDR1 and CDR2 from the germline V gene are MGHRA and YSYEKL. Trimming took 3 bases from V and 7 from J; bases not matched to a gene: 12. The CDR3 length is 16 residues. The chain's CDR3 is CASSHKTGTGGQPQHF. The CDR3 bases are TGCGCCAGCAGCCATAAGACAGGGACGGGAGGGCAGCCCCAGCATTTT.

This chain joins TRBV18 and TRBJ1-6, with a weak D call TRBD1 (6 bases). Trimming stripped 2 bases from V and 7 bases from J, with 12 bases between. Germline V gene lookup returns CDR1 KGHSH and CDR2 LQKENI. The CDR3 extends over 15 amino acids. The CDR3 DNA follows: TGTGCCAGCTCACCATACAGGGAGGGAAATTCACCCCTCCACTTT. This codes for CASSPYREGNSPLHF.

The chain recombines TRBV3-1 (or the pseudogene TRBV3-2) with TRBJ2-5; D is possibly TRBD2 (6 bases). V was shortened by 1 base and J by 5 bases, with 20 bases between the two germline ends. This CDR3 has 17 residues. Per germline, CDR1 LGHDT and CDR2 YNNKEL (reference sequence). DNA of the CDR3: TGTGCCAGCAGCCAAGGTATCCTCGCGGGGAATAGGGAGACCCAGTACTTC. Translated: CASSQGILAGNRETQYF.

The chain combines TRBV15 with TRBJ2-5; the match to TRBD1 covers 7 bases. CDR3 length: 16 amino acids. V shed 6 bases and J 2 bases; nucleotides not matched to a gene: 12. From germline, CDR1 is LNHNV and CDR2 YYDKDF (reference sequence). CDR3 DNA sequence: TGTGCCACCAGTGAGAAAGGGGGCTTCATGCAAGAGACCCAGTACTTC. Translating gives CATSEKGGFMQETQYF.

This sequence joins TRBV18 and TRBJ1-4, with 7 bases matching TRBD1. Germline assignment: CDR1 KGHSH and CDR2 LQKENI. The CDR3 loop spans 15 amino acids. With V trimmed by 5 bases and J by 1 base, 4 bases remained unmatched. The CDR3 loop is CASSTNRGTNEKLFF. In DNA form, the CDR3 reads TGTGCCAGCTCAACAAACAGGGGAACTAATGAAAAACTGTTTTTT.

There are a few counts of this clone. This chain links TRBV7-8 with TRBJ1-4; D is unclear. The CDR3 is 16 residues long. CDR1 SGHVS and CDR2 FQNEAQ come from the germline V gene. V shed 5 bases and J shed 0 bases, with 13 bases lying between them. The chain's CDR3 is CASSPRPGTTNEKLFF. The CDR3 bases are TGTGCCAGCAGCCCGAGGCCGGGGACAACTAATGAAAAACTGTTTTTT.

The CDR3 here is CASSSYPRGRGGEKLFF. In DNA, the CDR3 is TGTGCCAGCAGTTCCTACCCGAGAGGGCGGGGGGGAGAAAAACTGTTTTTT. The chain joins TRBV27 to TRBJ1-4, with TRBD1 as a possible D gene (5 bases). Trimming pared 4 bases from V and 8 bases from J, leaving 23 bases between. Germline V lookup: CDR1 MNHEY, CDR2 SMNVEV (reference sequence). The CDR3 length is 17 residues.

This chain joins TRBV19 and TRBJ1-4; D might be TRBD1 (6 bases). V was pared by 1 base and J by 4 bases, with 19 bases between. The germline V gene encodes CDR1 LNHDA and CDR2 SQIVND (reference sequence). This CDR3 comprises 18 residues. Here the CDR3 DNA reads TGTGCCAGTAGTATAGTCCGGGACATCGTCGCGGATAATGAAAAACTGTTTTTT. Translation: CASSIVRDIVADNEKLFF.

The chain couples TRBV6-1 to TRBJ2-7; 11 nucleotides align to TRBD2. This CDR3 region has 15 residues. CDR1 and CDR2 (germline): MNHNS, SASEGT. J lost 6 bases, V lost 1 base, and 5 bases had no gene match. The CDR3 region has the DNA TGTGCCAGCAGTGAAGTGGGGACTAGCGGAAGCGAGCAGTACTTC. Residues: CASSEVGTSGSEQYF.

V gene TRBV5-8 combines with J gene TRBJ2-7; TRBD1 aligns across 7 bases. The CDR3 extends over 14 amino acids. V was pared by 0 bases and J by 3 bases, with 3 bases of the junction left unmatched. Per the germline V gene, CDR1 is SGHTS and CDR2 is YDEGEE. The CDR3 sequence is CASSLERTGYEQYF. In DNA form, the CDR3 reads TGTGCCAGCAGCTTGGAAAGGACAGGCTACGAGCAGTACTTC.

This clone has a single count. The V and J genes are TRBV6-5 and TRBJ1-3; D is unresolved. This CDR3 comprises 15 residues. Germline lookup yields CDR1 MNHEY and CDR2 SVGAGI. V shed 5 bases and J shed 2 bases, with 13 bases lying between them. The CDR3 DNA reads TGTGCCAGCAGTATCCGAGGGAGCACTGGAAACACCATATATTTT. Translating gives CASSIRGSTGNTIYF.

This clone was detected a few times. The chain has TRBV6-6 and TRBJ1-2; perhaps TRBD1 as D (6 bases). V was shortened by 5 bases and J by 6 bases, with 16 bases between the two germline ends. Germline V gene lookup returns CDR1 MNHNY and CDR2 SVGAGI (reference sequence). There are 14 residues in the CDR3. In DNA, the CDR3 is TGTGCCAGCAGTCCGACAGGAAATCACAATGGCTACACCTTC. This gives the protein CASSPTGNHNGYTF.

The chain carries TRBV6-5 and TRBJ2-7; 7 bases are a match to TRBD2. Trimming took 6 bases from V and 4 from J; bases not matched to a gene: 6. CDR3 size: 13 residues. Germline values: CDR1 MNHEY, CDR2 SVGAGI. The CDR3 is CASRAGEAYEQYF. The CDR3 DNA reads as TGTGCCAGCAGGGCGGGAGAAGCTTACGAGCAGTACTTC.

This clone appeared a single time. The chain combines TRBV6-2 or TRBV6-3 with TRBJ2-7; 9 nucleotides match TRBD2. The V and J ends lost 2 bases and 2 bases, in that order; junction bases with no gene match: 4. This CDR3 has 15 amino acids. The germline V gene encodes CDR1 MNHEY and CDR2 SVGEGT. For the CDR3, the DNA is TGTGCCAGCAGTTACGAGCGGGGGGCCACCTACGAGCAGTACTTC. It codes for CASSYERGATYEQYF.

V usage is TRBV5-3 and J usage is TRBJ1-2, with D unclear. TRBV5-3 is an ORF for which the function is uncertain. Deletions cut 9 bases from V and 8 bases from J, with 11 bases between. This CDR3 contains 10 residues. The CDR3 region is CAIPGGGYTF. CDR3 coding DNA: TGTGCCATACCGGGTGGAGGCTACACCTTC.

The chain recombines TRBV11-2 with TRBJ2-5, with D perhaps matching TRBD2 (5 bases). Looked up from germline, CDR1 is SGHAT and CDR2 is FQNNGV. The CDR3 spans 13 residues. Trimming cost V 3 bases and J 4 bases, with 9 bases left between them. The CDR3, as DNA: TGTGCCAGCAGCTTCGGGGAAGGAGAGACCCAGTACTTC. Translating gives CASSFGEGETQYF.

The chain carries TRBV5-1 and TRBJ1-4; TRBD1 is a possible D gene (5 bases). Per germline, CDR1 SGHRS and CDR2 YFSETQ. CDR3 length: 15 residues. Trimming cost V 0 bases and J 1 base, with 7 bases left between them. The CDR3 DNA sequence: TGCGCCAGCAGCTTGGCGGGGGTAACTAATGAAAAACTGTTTTTT. This gives the protein CASSLAGVTNEKLFF.

Points on this clone: The junction differs from germline at one of its ends, possibly a read error. The chain uses TRBV9 and TRBJ2-1, with D tentatively TRBD1 (6 bases). Germline V lookup: CDR1 SGDLS, CDR2 YYNGEE. The CDR3 loop spans 13 amino acids. The CDR3 DNA is TGCGCAACCGCAGGGGATTCAAACAATGAGCAGTTCTTC. Translation: CATAGDSNNEQFF.